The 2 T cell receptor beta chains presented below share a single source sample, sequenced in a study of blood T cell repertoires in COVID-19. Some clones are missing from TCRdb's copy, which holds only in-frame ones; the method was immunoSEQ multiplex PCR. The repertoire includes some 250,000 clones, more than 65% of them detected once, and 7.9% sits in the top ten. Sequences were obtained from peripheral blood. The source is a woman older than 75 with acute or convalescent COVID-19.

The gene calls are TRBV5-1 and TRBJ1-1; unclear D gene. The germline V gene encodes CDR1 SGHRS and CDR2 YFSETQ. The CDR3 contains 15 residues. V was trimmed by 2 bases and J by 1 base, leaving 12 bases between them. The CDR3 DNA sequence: TGCGCCAGCAGCTTCTTACCAGGCCAGAACACTGAAGCTTTCTTT. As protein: CASSFLPGQNTEAFF.

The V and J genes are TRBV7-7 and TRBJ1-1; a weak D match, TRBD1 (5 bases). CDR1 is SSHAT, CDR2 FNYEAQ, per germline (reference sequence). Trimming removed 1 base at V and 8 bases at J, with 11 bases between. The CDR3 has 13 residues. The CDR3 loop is CASSLGQGMEAFF. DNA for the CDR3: TGTGCCAGCAGCTTAGGTCAGGGAATGGAAGCTTTCTTT.